This is a list of T cell receptor beta chains from one sample in a study of T cell clusters in autoimmune cytopenias. TCRdb re-analyzed the multiplex PCR reads; it lists each CDR3 protein once, without DNA. This sample's table has 2,800 or so distinct CDR3 sequences. The sequenced sample consisted of peripheral blood. These receptors all come from a human donor with an autoimmune cytopenia or autoimmune hepatitis (not recorded which). The CDR3 runs from the conserved cysteine through the conserved F or W. Fields, in order: clone size, V gene, J gene, CDR3 protein. Each size is once, few, many or a size class.

clone size: medium-sized
V gene: TRBV29-1
J gene: TRBJ1-1
CDR3 protein: CSGTATGGTEAFF

clone size: medium-sized
V gene: TRBV20-1
J gene: TRBJ2-2
CDR3 protein: CSARGLAGGPTNTGELFF

clone size: medium-sized
V gene: TRBV11-1
J gene: TRBJ2-3
CDR3 protein: CASSPPWGSADTQYF

clone size: medium-sized
V gene: TRBV5-6
J gene: TRBJ1-6
CDR3 protein: CASSLGQGDSPLHF

clone size: medium-sized
V gene: TRBV15
J gene: TRBJ2-7
CDR3 protein: CATSTLAGGSYEQYF

clone size: medium-sized
V gene: TRBV5-6
J gene: TRBJ1-4
CDR3 protein: CASSRTDSDEKLFF

clone size: medium-sized
V gene: TRBV7-2
J gene: TRBJ2-6
CDR3 protein: CASSPGIVGSGANVLTF

clone size: medium-sized
V gene: TRBV12-3/TRBV12-4
J gene: TRBJ1-1
CDR3 protein: CASSLKRNTEAFF

clone size: medium-sized
V gene: TRBV6-5
J gene: TRBJ2-2
CDR3 protein: CASIEPVVGELFF

clone size: medium-sized
V gene: TRBV12-3/TRBV12-4
J gene: TRBJ2-3
CDR3 protein: CASSRGTDTQYF

clone size: medium-sized
V gene: TRBV5-1
J gene: TRBJ1-1
CDR3 protein: CASSSTGVNTEAFF

clone size: medium-sized
V gene: TRBV4-2
J gene: TRBJ2-2
CDR3 protein: CASSQKTAGASTGELFF

clone size: medium-sized
V gene: TRBV20-1
J gene: TRBJ1-5
CDR3 protein: CSARSGGDRNQPQHF

clone size: medium-sized
V gene: TRBV4-3
J gene: TRBJ1-1
CDR3 protein: CASSQEDNASEAFF

clone size: medium-sized
V gene: TRBV19
J gene: TRBJ2-3
CDR3 protein: CASSIMGQSTDTQYF

clone size: medium-sized
V gene: TRBV10-3
J gene: TRBJ2-7
CDR3 protein: CAISDGQIYEQYF

clone size: medium-sized
V gene: TRBV19
J gene: TRBJ2-2
CDR3 protein: CASSMARGTGELFF

clone size: medium-sized
V gene: TRBV6-5
J gene: TRBJ1-3
CDR3 protein: CASSDAGTAYGNTIYF

clone size: medium-sized
V gene: TRBV19
J gene: TRBJ1-5
CDR3 protein: CASSARATGLARQPQHF

clone size: medium-sized
V gene: TRBV11-1
J gene: TRBJ2-5
CDR3 protein: CASSSLPRGGETQYF

clone size: medium-sized
V gene: TRBV12-3/TRBV12-4
J gene: TRBJ2-5
CDR3 protein: CASSFSGFEGETQYF

clone size: medium-sized
V gene: TRBV18
J gene: TRBJ2-5
CDR3 protein: CASSPLTGGEETQYF

clone size: medium-sized
V gene: TRBV4-2
J gene: TRBJ2-5
CDR3 protein: CASSQDLEEETQYF

clone size: medium-sized
V gene: TRBV30
J gene: TRBJ2-5
CDR3 protein: CAWRTGTGGVETQYF

clone size: medium-sized
V gene: TRBV18
J gene: TRBJ1-6
CDR3 protein: CASSPGSLGSPLHF

clone size: large
V gene: TRBV15
J gene: TRBJ2-1
CDR3 protein: CATSTLDSNEQFF

clone size: medium-sized
V gene: TRBV20-1
J gene: TRBJ2-5
CDR3 protein: CSASLGETQYF

clone size: medium-sized
V gene: TRBV19
J gene: TRBJ1-1
CDR3 protein: CASRFGQVFNTEAFF

clone size: medium-sized
V gene: TRBV6-5
J gene: TRBJ2-1
CDR3 protein: CASTLRASAGNEQFF

clone size: medium-sized
V gene: TRBV12-3/TRBV12-4
J gene: TRBJ2-7
CDR3 protein: CASSSAGHYEQYF

clone size: medium-sized
V gene: TRBV6-5
J gene: TRBJ2-7
CDR3 protein: CASSPRSYEQYF